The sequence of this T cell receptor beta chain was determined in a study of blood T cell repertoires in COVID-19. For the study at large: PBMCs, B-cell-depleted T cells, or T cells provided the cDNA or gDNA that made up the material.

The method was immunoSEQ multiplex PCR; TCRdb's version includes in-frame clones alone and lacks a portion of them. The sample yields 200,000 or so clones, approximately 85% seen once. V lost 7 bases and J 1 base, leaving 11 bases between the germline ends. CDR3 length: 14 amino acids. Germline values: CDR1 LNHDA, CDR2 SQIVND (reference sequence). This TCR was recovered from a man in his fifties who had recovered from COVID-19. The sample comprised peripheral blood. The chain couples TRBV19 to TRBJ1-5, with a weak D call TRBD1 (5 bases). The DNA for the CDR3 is TGTGCCAGTACCCCGACAGCGAGCAATCAGCCCCAGCATTTT. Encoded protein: CASTPTASNQPQHF.